Here is one TCR beta chain with its context. Antigen: not known. These data belong to a study of T cell repertoires in cytomegalovirus infection. TCRdb independently ran MiXCR on the reads; one entry per CDR3 protein. The sample lists about 7,500 distinct CDR3 sequences, approximately 52% occurring once. Study results and limitations: Dominant in the ex vivo response were TCR beta clonotypes restricted by HLA-C and specific for CMV.

Sequenced input: PBMCs, sequenced either directly or after in vitro stimulation (not recorded which). The clonotype comes from a human donor in good health (CMV status not recorded). Some clones in this sample may be carry-over from other donors' samples.

CDR3 residues: CASSLKISKQGSEAFF. Here the CDR3 DNA reads TGTGCCAGCAGCCTCAAGATTTCCAAACAGGGCAGTGAAGCTTTCTTT. V usage is TRBV12-3 or TRBV12-4 and J usage is TRBJ1-1, with D possibly being TRBD1 (6 bases). V was trimmed by 6 bases and J by 7 bases, leaving 24 bases between them. The CDR3 is 16 residues long.